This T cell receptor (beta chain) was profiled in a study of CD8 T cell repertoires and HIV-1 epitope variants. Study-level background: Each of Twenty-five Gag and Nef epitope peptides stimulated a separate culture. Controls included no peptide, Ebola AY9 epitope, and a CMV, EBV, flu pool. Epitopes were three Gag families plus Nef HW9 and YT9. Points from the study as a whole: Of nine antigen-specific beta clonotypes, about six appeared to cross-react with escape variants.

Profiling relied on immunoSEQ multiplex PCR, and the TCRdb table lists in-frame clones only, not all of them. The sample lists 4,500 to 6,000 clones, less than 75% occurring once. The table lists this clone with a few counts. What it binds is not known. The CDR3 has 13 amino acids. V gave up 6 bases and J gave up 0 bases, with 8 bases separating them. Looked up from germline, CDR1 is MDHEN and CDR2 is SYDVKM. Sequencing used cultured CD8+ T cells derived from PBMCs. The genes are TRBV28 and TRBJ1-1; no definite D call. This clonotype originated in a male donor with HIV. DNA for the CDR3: TGTGCCAGCAGCAGAGACTTGAACACTGAAGCTTTCTTT. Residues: CASSRDLNTEAFF.